These T cell receptor beta chains were read from a single sample in a study of T cell responses to AZD1222 COVID-19 vaccine. Some clones are missing from TCRdb's copy, which holds only in-frame ones; the method was immunoSEQ multiplex PCR. This table has over 100,000 clones, around 86% appearing once. The sample was peripheral blood, taken on day 0 of AZD1222 vaccination. The receptor source for this set is an adult in good health. Each CDR3 is given with its conserved first and last residue. A D gene is named only where the DNA matches it firmly. The size field is filled for only some rows; it gives once, few, many or a size class.

J | size | V | D | CDR3 | DNA
TRBJ2-2 | - | TRBV21-1 | - | CASSKGCPNTGELFF | TGTGCCAGCAGCAAGGGGTGCCCGAACACCGGGGAGCTGTTTTTT
TRBJ1-2 | - | TRBV18 | TRBD1 | CASSRAGTETYGYTF | TGTGCCAGCTCACGAGCCGGGACAGAGACCTATGGCTACACCTTC
TRBJ2-7 | - | TRBV28 | - | CASSLSTWGAYEQYF | TGTGCCAGCAGTTTATCTACCTGGGGGGCCTACGAGCAGTACTTC
TRBJ2-5 | few | TRBV29-1 | - | CSVPSTSPRETQYF | TGCAGCGTTCCCTCAACGTCTCCGAGAGAGACCCAGTACTTC
TRBJ2-7 | - | TRBV30 | TRBD1 | CAWRTGPEQYF | TGTGCCTGGAGGACAGGGCCCGAGCAGTACTTC
TRBJ1-2 | few | TRBV30 | - | CAWSVTQGFLYGYTF | TGTGCCTGGAGTGTAACGCAGGGGTTCCTCTATGGCTACACCTTC
TRBJ2-1 | once | TRBV27 | - | CASSLPDNEQFF | TGTGCCAGCAGTTTACCAGACAATGAGCAGTTCTTC
TRBJ1-1 | - | TRBV5-5 | TRBD1 | CASSLAGTGKNTEAFF | TGTGCCAGCAGCCTCGCGGGGACAGGCAAAAACACTGAAGCTTTCTTT
TRBJ1-1 | - | TRBV11-2 | - | CASSLGYSLNTEAFF | TGTGCCAGCAGCTTAGGTTACAGCCTGAACACTGAAGCTTTCTTT
TRBJ2-7 | once | TRBV19 | - | CASSTSRKDYEQYF | TGTGCCAGTAGTACCTCCCGGAAAGACTACGAGCAGTACTTC
TRBJ1-2 | once | TRBV7-6 | - | CASSLGGPGYTF | TGTGCCAGCAGCTTGGGGGGGCCTGGCTACACCTTC
TRBJ1-2 | - | TRBV11-2 | - | CASSLETGGGGGYTF | TGTGCCAGCAGCTTAGAAACCGGGGGAGGTGGGGGCTACACCTTC
TRBJ1-5 | medium-sized | TRBV6-6 | - | CASSPAGGNQPQHF | TGTGCCAGCAGCCCAGCGGGGGGCAATCAGCCCCAGCATTTT
TRBJ2-2 | - | TRBV5-6 | - | CASTTPWGSSDFTGELFF | TGTGCCAGCACCACCCCCTGGGGCTCATCGGATTTCACCGGGGAGCTGTTTTTT
TRBJ2-7 | - | TRBV7-8 | - | CASSLALASSYEQYF | TGTGCCAGCAGCTTAGCTCTGGCAAGCTCCTACGAGCAGTACTTC
TRBJ2-2 | - | TRBV2 | - | CASSLDWSSTGELFF | TGTGCCAGCAGCCTCGACTGGTCGAGCACCGGGGAGCTGTTTTTT
TRBJ1-4 | - | TRBV13 | - | CASSLSGGALEKLFF | TGTGCCAGCAGCCTCTCCGGGGGGGCGTTGGAAAAACTGTTTTTT
TRBJ2-1 | - | TRBV10-1 | - | CASSVRGAINEQFF | TGCGCCAGCAGTGTCAGGGGGGCCATCAATGAGCAGTTCTTC
TRBJ2-2 | - | TRBV7-3 | - | CASSPLMGEAVPNANTGELFF | TGTGCCAGCAGCCCGTTGATGGGGGAGGCAGTACCCAACGCGAACACCGGGGAGCTGTTTTTT
TRBJ1-5 | - | TRBV5-1 | - | CASSLGTGGNQPQHF | TGCGCCAGCAGCTTGGGGACTGGAGGGAATCAGCCCCAGCATTTT
TRBJ1-4 | - | TRBV7-2 | - | CASSLVPGGNEKLFF | TGTGCCAGCAGCTTAGTGCCAGGTGGGAATGAAAAACTGTTTTTT
TRBJ1-2 | once | TRBV14 | - | CASRDSYGYTF | TGTGCCAGCAGGGACAGCTATGGCTACACCTTC
TRBJ2-7 | - | TRBV7-2 | - | CASSPDWSSYEQYF | TGTGCCAGCAGCCCGGACTGGAGCTCCTACGAGCAGTACTTC
TRBJ2-1 | - | TRBV2 | - | CASATRVASYNEQFF | TGTGCCAGCGCCACGAGGGTTGCGTCCTACAATGAGCAGTTCTTC
TRBJ2-3 | - | TRBV2 | - | CASSHRARGVTDTQYF | TGTGCCAGCAGTCACCGTGCGAGGGGCGTTACAGATACGCAGTATTTT
TRBJ1-2 | - | TRBV19 | - | CASSESRVNYGYTF | TGTGCCAGTAGCGAATCCAGGGTTAACTATGGCTACACCTTC
TRBJ2-7 | once | TRBV19 | - | CASSSRGLGNEQYF | TGTGCCAGTAGTTCCCGCGGGTTAGGAAACGAGCAGTACTTC
TRBJ2-1 | - | TRBV18 | TRBD2 | CASSPPGLAGGNEQFF | TGTGCCAGCTCACCACCGGGACTAGCGGGGGGCAATGAGCAGTTCTTC
TRBJ1-6 | few | TRBV3-1/TRBV3-2 | TRBD1 | CASTNQGAGSPLHF | TGTGCCAGCACAAATCAGGGGGCGGGATCACCCCTCCACTTT